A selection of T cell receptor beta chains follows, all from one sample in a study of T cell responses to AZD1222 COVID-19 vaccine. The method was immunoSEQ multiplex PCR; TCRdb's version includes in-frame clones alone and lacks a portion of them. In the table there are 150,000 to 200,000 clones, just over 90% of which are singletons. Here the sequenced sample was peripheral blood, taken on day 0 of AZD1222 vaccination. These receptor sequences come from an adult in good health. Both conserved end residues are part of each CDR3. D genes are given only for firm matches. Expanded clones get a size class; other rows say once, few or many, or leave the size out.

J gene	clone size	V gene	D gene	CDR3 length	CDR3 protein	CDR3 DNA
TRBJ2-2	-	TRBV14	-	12	CASSQVVGELFF	TGTGCCAGCAGCCAAGTGGTCGGGGAGCTGTTTTTT
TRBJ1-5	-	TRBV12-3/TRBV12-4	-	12	CASSFAGGPQHF	TGTGCCAGCAGTTTTGCGGGTGGGCCCCAGCATTTT
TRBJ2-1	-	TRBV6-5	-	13	CATSGVFYNEQFF	TGTGCCACCAGCGGTGTCTTCTACAATGAGCAGTTCTTC
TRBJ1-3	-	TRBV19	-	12	CASTLTGNTIYF	TGTGCCAGTACCCTGACCGGAAACACCATATATTTT
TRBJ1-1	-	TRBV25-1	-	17	CASSAQVGWMGNTEAFF	TGTGCCAGCAGTGCCCAAGTGGGATGGATGGGGAACACTGAAGCTTTCTTT
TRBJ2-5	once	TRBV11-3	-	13	CASSFSGEETQYF	TGTGCCAGCAGCTTTAGCGGAGAAGAGACCCAGTACTTC
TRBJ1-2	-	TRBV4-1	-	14	CANSRAGDGYGYTF	TGCGCCAACAGCCGGGCCGGGGACGGCTATGGCTACACCTTC
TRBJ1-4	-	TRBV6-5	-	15	CASSYSAVANEKLFF	TGTGCCAGCAGTTACTCGGCTGTAGCTAATGAAAAACTGTTTTTT
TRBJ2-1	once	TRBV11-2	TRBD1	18	CASSLVAGQVNPGHEQFF	TGTGCCAGCAGCTTAGTGGCCGGACAGGTTAACCCTGGTCATGAGCAGTTCTTC
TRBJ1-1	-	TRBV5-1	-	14	CASSSGGGLTEAFF	TGCGCCAGCAGCTCGGGCGGGGGGCTCACTGAAGCTTTCTTT
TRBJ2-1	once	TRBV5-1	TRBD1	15	CASSIDRGTSNEQFF	TGCGCCAGCAGTATAGACAGGGGAACAAGCAATGAGCAGTTCTTC
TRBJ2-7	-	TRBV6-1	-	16	CASSERFLGVAYEQYF	TGTGCCAGCAGTGAAAGATTTTTGGGGGTTGCCTACGAGCAGTACTTC
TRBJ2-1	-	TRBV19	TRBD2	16	CASSILAGGFYNEQFF	TGTGCCAGTAGTATACTAGCGGGGGGGTTCTACAATGAGCAGTTCTTC
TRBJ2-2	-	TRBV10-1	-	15	CASDQDGPNTGELFF	TGCGCCAGCGACCAAGACGGACCGAACACCGGGGAGCTGTTTTTT
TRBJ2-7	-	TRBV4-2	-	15	CASSQLQGTSEEQYF	TGTGCCAGCAGCCAACTGCAGGGGACCTCGGAGGAGCAGTACTTC
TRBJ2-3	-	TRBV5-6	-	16	CASSRIIKTDTDTQYF	TGTGCCAGCAGCCGAATTATTAAAACAGACACAGATACGCAGTATTTT
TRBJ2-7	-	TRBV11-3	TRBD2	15	CASSPNSGGASEQYF	TGTGCCAGCAGCCCCAACAGCGGGGGGGCTTCGGAGCAGTACTTC
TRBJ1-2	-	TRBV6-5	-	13	CANGRDDYYGYTF	TGTGCCAATGGCAGGGACGACTATTATGGCTACACCTTC
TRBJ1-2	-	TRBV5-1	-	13	CASRLDENYGYTF	TGCGCCAGCAGATTGGACGAGAACTATGGCTACACCTTC
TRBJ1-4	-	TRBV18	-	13	CASSPGAEEKLFF	TGTGCCAGCTCACCAGGGGCTGAAGAAAAACTGTTTTTT
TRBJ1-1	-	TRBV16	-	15	CASSQSPSELAEAFF	TGTGCCAGCAGCCAATCCCCGAGTGAATTAGCTGAAGCTTTCTTT
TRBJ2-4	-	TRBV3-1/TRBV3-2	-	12	CASSRLKNIQYF	TGTGCCAGCAGTCGACTGAAAAACATTCAGTACTTC
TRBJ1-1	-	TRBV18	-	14	CASSPNTMNTEAFF	TGTGCCAGCTCACCTAACACAATGAACACTGAAGCTTTCTTT
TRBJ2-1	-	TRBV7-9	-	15	CASSPSLGANNEQFF	TGTGCCAGCAGCCCTTCCCTCGGGGCAAACAATGAGCAGTTCTTC
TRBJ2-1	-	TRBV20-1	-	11	CSAGLYNEQFF	TGCAGTGCTGGACTTTACAATGAGCAGTTCTTC
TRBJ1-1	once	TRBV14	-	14	CASSYGTANTEAFF	TGTGCCAGCAGCTACGGGACGGCCAACACTGAAGCTTTCTTT
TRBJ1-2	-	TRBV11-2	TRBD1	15	CASSLPNRGVYGYTF	TGTGCCAGCAGCTTACCTAACAGGGGGGTCTATGGCTACACCTTC
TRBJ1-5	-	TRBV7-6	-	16	CASSPRVGWSNQPQHF	TGTGCCAGCAGCCCTAGGGTGGGGTGGAGCAATCAGCCCCAGCATTTT
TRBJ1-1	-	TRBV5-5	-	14	CASSLEGANTEAFF	TGTGCCAGCAGCTTGGAAGGGGCGAACACTGAAGCTTTCTTT
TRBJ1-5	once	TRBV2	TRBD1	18	CASSPGTARKDSNQPQHF	TGTGCCAGCAGTCCCGGGACAGCCCGAAAGGATAGCAATCAGCCCCAGCATTTT
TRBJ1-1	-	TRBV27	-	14	CASGGLPANTEAFF	TGTGCCAGCGGCGGCTTGCCAGCGAACACTGAAGCTTTCTTT
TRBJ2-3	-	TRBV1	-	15	CTSSQGGDPTDTQYF	TGCACCAGCAGCCAAGGCGGGGACCCCACAGATACGCAGTATTTT
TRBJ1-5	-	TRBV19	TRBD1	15	CASTPQGVLNRPQHF	TGTGCCAGTACCCCGCAGGGGGTTCTGAATCGGCCCCAGCATTTT
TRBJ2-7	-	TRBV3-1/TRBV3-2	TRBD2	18	CASSQDAPLAGSPYEQYF	TGTGCCAGCAGCCAAGATGCCCCCCTAGCGGGAAGTCCCTACGAGCAGTACTTC
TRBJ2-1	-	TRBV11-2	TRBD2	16	CASSFTSGGLLNEQFF	TGTGCCAGCAGCTTCACTAGCGGGGGGTTATTAAATGAGCAGTTCTTC
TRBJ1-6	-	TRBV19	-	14	CASRFSAGHSPLHF	TGTGCCAGTAGATTTTCGGCGGGGCATTCACCCCTCCACTTT
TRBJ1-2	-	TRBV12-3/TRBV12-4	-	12	CASSFTDTETTF	TGTGCCAGCAGTTTCACCGACACCGAAACAACCTTC
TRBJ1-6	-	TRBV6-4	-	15	CASSEDGNYNSPLHF	TGTGCCAGCAGCGAAGACGGGAACTATAATTCACCCCTCCACTTT
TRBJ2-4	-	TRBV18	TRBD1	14	CASSPGTVKNIQYF	TGTGCCAGCTCACCGGGGACAGTAAAAAACATTCAGTACTTC
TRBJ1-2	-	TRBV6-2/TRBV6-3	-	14	CASSYSSGTIGYTF	TGTGCCAGCAGTTACTCCTCGGGCACTATAGGCTACACCTTC
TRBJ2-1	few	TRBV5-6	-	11	CASSSYNEQFF	TGTGCCAGCAGCTCATACAATGAGCAGTTCTTC
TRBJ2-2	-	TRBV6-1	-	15	CASSEARASWGELFF	TGTGCCAGCAGTGAAGCGCGAGCTAGCTGGGGGGAGCTGTTTTTT
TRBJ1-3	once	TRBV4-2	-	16	CASSRLQGTSGNTIYF	TGTGCCAGCAGCCGACTACAGGGTACGTCTGGAAACACCATATATTTT
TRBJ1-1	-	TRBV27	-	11	CASSLYGEAFF	TGTGCCAGCAGTTTGTATGGTGAAGCTTTCTTT
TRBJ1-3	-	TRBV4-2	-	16	CASSQVTRVTGNTIYF	TGTGCCAGCAGCCAAGTCACTAGGGTAACTGGAAACACCATATATTTT
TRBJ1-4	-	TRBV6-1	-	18	CASSVVIGGRLTNEKLFF	TGTGCCAGCAGTGTCGTAATTGGGGGGAGGTTAACTAATGAAAAACTGTTTTTT
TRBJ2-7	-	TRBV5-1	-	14	CASSLDTGYYEQYF	TGCGCCAGCAGCTTGGACACAGGTTACTACGAGCAGTACTTC
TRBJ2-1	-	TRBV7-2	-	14	CASSLDLGNNEQFF	TGTGCCAGCAGCTTAGATTTGGGGAACAATGAGCAGTTCTTC
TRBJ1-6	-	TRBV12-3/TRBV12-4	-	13	CASSETVGSPLHF	TGTGCCAGCAGCGAGACAGTAGGTTCACCCCTCCACTTT
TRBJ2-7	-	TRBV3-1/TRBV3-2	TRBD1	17	CASSQDIRGQGSYEQYF	TGTGCCAGCAGCCAAGACATTCGGGGACAGGGCAGTTACGAGCAGTACTTC
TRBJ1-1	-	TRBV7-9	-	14	CASSVHREDTEAFF	TGTGCCAGCAGCGTCCACAGGGAGGACACTGAAGCTTTCTTT
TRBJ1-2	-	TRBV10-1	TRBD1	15	CASSAGQGGNYGYTF	TGCGCCAGCAGTGCGGGACAGGGAGGGAACTATGGCTACACCTTC
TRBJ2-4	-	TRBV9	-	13	CASSGGRENIQYF	TGTGCCAGCAGCGGAGGGCGTGAAAACATTCAGTACTTC
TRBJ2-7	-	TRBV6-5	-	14	CASSYSQRAYEQYF	TGTGCCAGCAGTTACTCTCAGCGAGCCTACGAGCAGTACTTC
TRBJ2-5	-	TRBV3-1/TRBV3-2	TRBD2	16	CASSRWTSGGPETQYF	TGTGCCAGCAGTCGCTGGACTAGCGGGGGCCCAGAGACCCAGTACTTC
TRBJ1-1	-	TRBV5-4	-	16	CASSIKLQGVGTEAFF	TGTGCCAGCAGCATAAAGCTTCAGGGAGTTGGCACTGAAGCTTTCTTT
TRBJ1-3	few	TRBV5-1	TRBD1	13	CASSWDRGNTIYF	TGCGCCAGCAGCTGGGACAGGGGAAACACCATATATTTT
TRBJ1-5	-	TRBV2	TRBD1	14	CASRGTGGNQPQHF	TGTGCCAGCAGAGGGACAGGGGGCAATCAGCCCCAGCATTTT
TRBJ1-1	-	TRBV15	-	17	CATSTSGTGKLDTEAFF	TGTGCCACCAGCACGTCGGGCACAGGGAAGCTAGACACTGAAGCTTTCTTT